The rows below give T cell receptor beta chains drawn from one sample of a study of cytomegalovirus exposure and HLA in healthy donors. This table comes from immunoSEQ multiplex PCR, and its TCRdb copy is limited to in-frame clones, with some not included. Of approximately 130,000 clones listed, 60% to 85% are singletons. Sequenced input: PBMCs. The source is a man aged 25 to 45 in good health and CMV-seronegative. The CDR3 runs from the conserved cysteine through the conserved F or W. Each record gives: D gene, clone size, V gene, J gene, CDR3 protein, CDR3 DNA. D genes are given only for firm matches. Size tells how often a clone was seen (once, few, many) or the class of an expanded clone, and some rows leave it out.

>NA|NA|TRBV5-1|TRBJ2-1
CASSWGRENEQFF
TGCGCCAGCAGCTGGGGGCGGGAGAATGAGCAGTTCTTC
>TRBD2|NA|TRBV30|TRBJ2-1
CAWRTSDAYNEQFF
TGTGCCTGGAGGACTAGCGACGCCTACAATGAGCAGTTCTTC
>TRBD2|NA|TRBV5-1|TRBJ2-7
CASRPGTTSYEQYF
TGCGCCAGCAGACCCGGGACTACCTCCTACGAGCAGTACTTC
>TRBD2|NA|TRBV19|TRBJ2-7
CASSAPGLTYEQYF
TGTGCCAGTAGTGCCCCGGGACTAACCTACGAGCAGTACTTC
>NA|NA|TRBV5-4|TRBJ1-1
CASSLAVGGRSDTEAFF
TGTGCCAGCAGCTTGGCCGTCGGGGGTCGGTCGGACACTGAAGCTTTCTTT
>NA|NA|TRBV28|TRBJ1-5
CASRYYNNQPQHF
TGTGCCAGCAGATACTACAACAATCAGCCCCAGCATTTT
>NA|NA|TRBV7-2|TRBJ2-1
CASSLSAASIYNEQFF
TGTGCCAGCAGCTTATCGGCGGCCTCAATTTACAATGAGCAGTTCTTC
>NA|NA|TRBV9|TRBJ1-3
CASSVTQEGTGNTIYF
TGTGCCAGCAGCGTAACCCAGGAGGGTACGGGAAACACCATATATTTT
>NA|once|TRBV5-8|TRBJ2-7
CASSFVQGYEQYF
TGTGCCAGCAGCTTTGTACAGGGCTACGAGCAGTACTTC
>NA|once|TRBV5-5|TRBJ2-7
CASSLIGNEQYF
TGTGCCAGCAGCTTGATCGGGAACGAGCAGTACTTC
>NA|NA|TRBV6-6|TRBJ1-1
CASRSNPGQTNTEAFF
TGTGCCAGCAGGTCAAACCCCGGACAGACGAACACTGAAGCTTTCTTT
>TRBD1|NA|TRBV19|TRBJ1-2
CASSTDRGYYGYTF
TGTGCCAGTAGTACAGACAGGGGCTACTATGGCTACACCTTC
>NA|few|TRBV19|TRBJ1-2
CASSRSMYGYTF
TGTGCCAGTTCTCGGTCGATGTATGGCTACACCTTC
>NA|NA|TRBV7-2|TRBJ2-5
CASSDPRETQYF
TGTGCCAGCAGCGACCCGAGGGAGACCCAGTACTTC
>TRBD1|NA|TRBV18|TRBJ2-5
CATSRGPQETQYF
TGTGCCACTAGCAGGGGGCCCCAAGAGACCCAGTACTTC
>NA|NA|TRBV28|TRBJ1-5
CASSDLGSQPQHF
TGTGCCAGCAGTGACCTTGGGAGTCAGCCCCAGCATTTT
>NA|NA|TRBV29-1|TRBJ1-2
CSVTLDGGAGYTF
TGCAGCGTTACCCTCGATGGGGGGGCTGGCTACACCTTC
>NA|NA|TRBV6-5|TRBJ2-3
CASSYEAGRSTDTQYF
TGTGCCAGCAGTTACGAGGCGGGGCGGTCCACAGATACGCAGTATTTT
>NA|NA|TRBV6-1|TRBJ2-1
CASTGHEQFF
TGTGCCAGCACAGGTCATGAGCAGTTCTTC
>NA|NA|TRBV28|TRBJ2-7
CASSLGAYEQYF
TGTGCCAGCAGTTTGGGGGCTTACGAGCAGTACTTC
>TRBD2|few|TRBV4-2|TRBJ2-7
CASSQDITSGSPGQYF
TGTGCCAGCAGCCAAGATATCACTAGCGGGTCCCCCGGGCAGTACTTC
>NA|NA|TRBV7-2|TRBJ1-5
CASCSGLSNQPQHF
TGTGCCAGCTGCTCGGGACTGAGCAATCAGCCCCAGCATTTT
>TRBD2|once|TRBV27|TRBJ2-3
CASRWAGLAGLSTTDTQYF
TGTGCCAGCAGGTGGGCGGGGCTAGCGGGCCTCTCTACCACAGATACGCAGTATTTT
>NA|once|TRBV6-6|TRBJ2-7
CASSHGDSYEQYF
TGTGCCAGCAGTCACGGGGACTCCTACGAGCAGTACTTC
>NA|NA|TRBV29-1|TRBJ1-6
CSVELASPLHF
TGCAGCGTTGAACTGGCTTCACCCCTCCACTTT
>NA|NA|TRBV7-6|TRBJ2-3
CASSLSPQGTITDTQYF
TGTGCCAGCAGCTTAAGCCCTCAGGGGACCATCACAGATACGCAGTATTTT
>NA|NA|TRBV5-1|TRBJ2-1
CASSLDVARNNEQFF
TGCGCCAGCAGCTTGGACGTAGCGAGGAACAATGAGCAGTTCTTC
>NA|NA|TRBV19|TRBJ1-1
CASHSAGVPNTEAFF
TGTGCCAGTCATAGTGCGGGGGTTCCGAACACTGAAGCTTTCTTT
>NA|NA|TRBV18|TRBJ2-3
CASSPPGTDTQYF
TGTGCCAGCTCACCACCCGGGACAGATACGCAGTATTTT
>NA|NA|TRBV9|TRBJ2-1
CASSVGDTYNEQFF
TGTGCCAGCAGCGTAGGCGATACCTACAATGAGCAGTTCTTC
>TRBD2|NA|TRBV19|TRBJ2-7
CASSIPLAGVYEQYF
TGTGCCAGTAGTATCCCCCTAGCGGGAGTATATGAGCAGTACTTC
>TRBD2|NA|TRBV9|TRBJ2-1
CASSPSGGVYNEQFF
TGTGCCAGCAGCCCCAGCGGGGGCGTATACAATGAGCAGTTCTTC
>TRBD1|NA|TRBV19|TRBJ1-2
CASSRQGDGYTF
TGTGCCAGTTCCCGACAGGGGGATGGCTACACCTTC
>NA|NA|TRBV29-1|TRBJ2-5
CSVEAQAGETQYF
TGCAGCGTTGAAGCACAGGCCGGGGAGACCCAGTACTTC
>TRBD1|NA|TRBV11-2|TRBJ2-7
CASTPGQVEGSEQYF
TGTGCCAGCACCCCGGGACAGGTCGAGGGGAGCGAGCAGTACTTC